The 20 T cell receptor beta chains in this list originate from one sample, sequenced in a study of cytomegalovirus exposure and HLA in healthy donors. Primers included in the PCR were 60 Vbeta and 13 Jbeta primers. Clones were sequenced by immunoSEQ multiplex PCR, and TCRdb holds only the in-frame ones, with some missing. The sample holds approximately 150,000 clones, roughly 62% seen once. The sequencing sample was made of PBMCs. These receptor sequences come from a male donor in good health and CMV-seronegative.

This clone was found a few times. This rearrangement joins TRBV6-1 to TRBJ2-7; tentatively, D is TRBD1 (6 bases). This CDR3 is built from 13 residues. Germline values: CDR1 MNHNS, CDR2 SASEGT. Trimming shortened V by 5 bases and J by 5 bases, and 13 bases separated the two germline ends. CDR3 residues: CASSRTGSHEQYF. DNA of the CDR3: TGTGCCAGCAGTCGTACAGGGTCCCACGAGCAGTACTTC.

CDR3 residues: CASSSRTGFIADTQYF. For the CDR3, the DNA is TGCGCCAGCAGCTCTAGGACAGGGTTTATAGCAGATACGCAGTATTTT. This chain connects TRBV5-1 to TRBJ2-3, with 8 bases identical to TRBD1. CDR1 and CDR2 from the germline V gene are SGHRS and YFSETQ. J gave up 4 bases and V 3 bases, and 10 bases lay outside the gene matches. The CDR3 is 16 amino acids. Full variable domain (missing parts from reference TRBV5-1 and TRBJ2-3): KAGVTQTPRYLIKTRGQQVTLSCSPISGHRSVSWYQQTPGQGLQFLFEYFSETQRNKGNFPGRFSGRQFSNSRSEMNVSTLELGDSALYLCASSSRTGFIADTQYFGPGTRLTVL.

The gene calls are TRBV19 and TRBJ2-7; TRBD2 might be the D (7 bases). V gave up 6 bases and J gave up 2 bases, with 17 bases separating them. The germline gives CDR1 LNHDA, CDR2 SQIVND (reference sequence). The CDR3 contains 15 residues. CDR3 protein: CASSKSGTQAYEQYF. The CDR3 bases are TGTGCCAGTAGCAAGAGCGGGACACAAGCCTACGAGCAGTACTTC.

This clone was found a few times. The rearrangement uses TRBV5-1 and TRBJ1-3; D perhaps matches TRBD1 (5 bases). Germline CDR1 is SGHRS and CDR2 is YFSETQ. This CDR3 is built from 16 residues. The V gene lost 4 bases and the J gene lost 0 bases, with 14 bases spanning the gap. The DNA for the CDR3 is TGCGCCAGCAGCCTGGGCCATACAGGCTCTGGAAACACCATATATTTT. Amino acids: CASSLGHTGSGNTIYF.

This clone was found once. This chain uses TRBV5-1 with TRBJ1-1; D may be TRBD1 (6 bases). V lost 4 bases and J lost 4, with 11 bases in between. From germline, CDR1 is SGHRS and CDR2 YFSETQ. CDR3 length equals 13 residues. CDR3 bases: TGCGCCAGCAGCCCGGGGACACCCACTGAAGCTTTCTTT. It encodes CASSPGTPTEAFF.

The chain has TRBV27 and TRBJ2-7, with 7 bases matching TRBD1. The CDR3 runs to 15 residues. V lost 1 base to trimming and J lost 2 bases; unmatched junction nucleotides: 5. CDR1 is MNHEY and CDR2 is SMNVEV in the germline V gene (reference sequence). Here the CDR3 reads CASSLLGGEAYEQYF. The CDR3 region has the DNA TGTGCCAGCAGTTTATTAGGGGGCGAGGCCTACGAGCAGTACTTC.

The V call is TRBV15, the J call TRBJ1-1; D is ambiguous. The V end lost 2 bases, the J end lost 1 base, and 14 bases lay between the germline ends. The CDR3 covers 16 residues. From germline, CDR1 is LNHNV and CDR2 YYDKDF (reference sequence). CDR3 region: CATSRPGRAGNTEAFF. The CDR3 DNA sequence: TGTGCCACCAGCAGACCTGGGAGGGCCGGGAACACTGAAGCTTTCTTT.

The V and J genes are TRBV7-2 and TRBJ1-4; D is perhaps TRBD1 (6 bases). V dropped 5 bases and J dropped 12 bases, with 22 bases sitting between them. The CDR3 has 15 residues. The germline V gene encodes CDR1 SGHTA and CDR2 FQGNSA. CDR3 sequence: CASSPGGGASLQLFF. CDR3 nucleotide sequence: TGTGCCAGCAGCCCGGGGGGCGGTGCGAGTTTACAACTGTTTTTT.

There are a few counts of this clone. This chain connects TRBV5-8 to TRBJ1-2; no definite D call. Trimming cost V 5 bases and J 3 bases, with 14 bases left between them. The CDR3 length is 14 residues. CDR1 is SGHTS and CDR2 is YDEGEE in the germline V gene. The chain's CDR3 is CASRFGRSYYGYTF. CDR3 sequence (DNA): TGTGCCAGCAGGTTTGGAAGGAGTTACTATGGCTACACCTTC. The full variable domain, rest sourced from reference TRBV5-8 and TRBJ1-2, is EAGVTQSPTHLIKTRGQQATLRCSPISGHTSVYWYQQALGLGLQFLLWYDEGEERNRGNFPPRFSGRQFPNYSSELNVNALELEDSALYLCASRFGRSYYGYTFGSGTRLTVV.

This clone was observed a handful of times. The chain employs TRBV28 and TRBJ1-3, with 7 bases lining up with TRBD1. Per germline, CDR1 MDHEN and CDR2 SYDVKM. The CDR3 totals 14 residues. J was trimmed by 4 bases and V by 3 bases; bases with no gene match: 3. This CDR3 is CASSFRGLGNTIYF. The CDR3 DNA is TGTGCCAGCAGTTTCAGGGGGTTGGGAAACACCATATATTTT. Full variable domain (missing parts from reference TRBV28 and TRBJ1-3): DVKVTQSSRYLVKRTGEKVFLECVQDMDHENMFWYRQDPGLGLRLIYFSYDVKMKEKGDIPEGYSVSREKKERFSLILESASTNQTSMYLCASSFRGLGNTIYFGEGSWLTVV.

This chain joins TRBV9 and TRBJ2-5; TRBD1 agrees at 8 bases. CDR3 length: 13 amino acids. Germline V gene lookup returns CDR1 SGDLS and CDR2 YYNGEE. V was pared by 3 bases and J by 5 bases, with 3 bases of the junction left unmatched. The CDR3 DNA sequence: TGTGCCAGCAGCGGACAGGGGTGGGAGACCCAGTACTTC. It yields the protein CASSGQGWETQYF. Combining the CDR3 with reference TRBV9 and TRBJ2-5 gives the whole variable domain DSGVTQTPKHLITATGQRVTLRCSPRSGDLSVYWYQQSLDQGLQFLIQYYNGEERAKGNILERFSAQQFPDLHSELNLSSLELGDSALYFCASSGQGWETQYFGPGTRLLVL.

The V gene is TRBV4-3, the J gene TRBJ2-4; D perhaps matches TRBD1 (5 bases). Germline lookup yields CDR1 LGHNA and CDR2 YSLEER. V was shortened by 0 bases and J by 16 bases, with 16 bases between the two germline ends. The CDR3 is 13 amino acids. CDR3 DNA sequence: TGCGCCAGCAGCCAAGATGGGGCAGCTCCCGACTACTTC. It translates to CASSQDGAAPDYF.

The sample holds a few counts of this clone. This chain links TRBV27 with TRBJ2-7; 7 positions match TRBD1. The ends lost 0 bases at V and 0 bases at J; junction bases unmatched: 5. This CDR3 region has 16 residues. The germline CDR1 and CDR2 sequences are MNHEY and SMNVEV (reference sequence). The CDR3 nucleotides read TGTGCCAGCAGTTTATCGATAGGGACAGCCTCCTACGAGCAGTACTTC. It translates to CASSLSIGTASYEQYF.

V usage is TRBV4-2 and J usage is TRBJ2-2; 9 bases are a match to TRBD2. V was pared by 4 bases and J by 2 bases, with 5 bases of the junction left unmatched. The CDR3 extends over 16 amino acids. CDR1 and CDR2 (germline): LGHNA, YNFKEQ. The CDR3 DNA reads TGTGCCAGCAGCCCAAGCGGGGGGCTCAACACCGGGGAGCTGTTTTTT. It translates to CASSPSGGLNTGELFF.

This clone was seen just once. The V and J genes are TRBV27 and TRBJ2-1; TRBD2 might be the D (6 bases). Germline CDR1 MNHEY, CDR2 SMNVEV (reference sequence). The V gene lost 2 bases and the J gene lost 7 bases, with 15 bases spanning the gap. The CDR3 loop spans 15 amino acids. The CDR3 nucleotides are TGTGCCAGCAGTTTAGGACCCTTGACTAGTAATGAGCAGTTCTTC. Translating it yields CASSLGPLTSNEQFF.

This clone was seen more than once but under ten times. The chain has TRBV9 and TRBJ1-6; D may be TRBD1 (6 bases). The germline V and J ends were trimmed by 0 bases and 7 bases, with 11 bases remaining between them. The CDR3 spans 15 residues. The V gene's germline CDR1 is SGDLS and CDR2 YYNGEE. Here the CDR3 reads CASSVDDRWNSPLHF. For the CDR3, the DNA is TGTGCCAGCAGCGTAGACGACAGGTGGAATTCACCCCTCCACTTT.

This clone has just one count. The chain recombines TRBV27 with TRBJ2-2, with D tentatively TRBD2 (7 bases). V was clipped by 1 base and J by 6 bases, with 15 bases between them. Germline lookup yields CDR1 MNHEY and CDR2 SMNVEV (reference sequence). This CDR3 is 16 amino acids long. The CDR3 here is CASSLLRGGVAGELFF. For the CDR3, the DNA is TGTGCCAGCAGTTTATTGAGGGGGGGCGTTGCCGGGGAGCTGTTTTTT.

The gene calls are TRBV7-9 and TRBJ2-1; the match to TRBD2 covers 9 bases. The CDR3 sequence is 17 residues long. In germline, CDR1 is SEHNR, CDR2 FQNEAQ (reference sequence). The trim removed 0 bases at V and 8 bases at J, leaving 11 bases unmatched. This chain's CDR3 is CASSLALGGGASDEQFF. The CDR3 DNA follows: TGTGCCAGCAGCTTAGCGCTTGGCGGGGGGGCCAGCGATGAGCAGTTCTTC.

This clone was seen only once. CDR3 DNA: TGTGCCAGCAGTTCAGGACAGGGATGGTCCTACGAGCAGTACTTC. Its translation is CASSSGQGWSYEQYF. The rearrangement uses TRBV7-2 and TRBJ2-7; 8 bases map to TRBD1. The CDR3 consists of 15 residues. With 6 bases clipped from V and 1 base from J, the junction kept 8 bases outside the gene matches. CDR1 is SGHTA and CDR2 is FQGNSA in the germline V gene.

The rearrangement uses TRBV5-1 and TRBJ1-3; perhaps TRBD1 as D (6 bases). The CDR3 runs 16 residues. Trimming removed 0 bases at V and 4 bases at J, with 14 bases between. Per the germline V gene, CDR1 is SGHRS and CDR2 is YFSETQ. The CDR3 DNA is TGCGCCAGCAGCTTGGTGTCGGGGGGCTACGGAAACACCATATATTTT. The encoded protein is CASSLVSGGYGNTIYF.